This entry lists 20 T cell receptor beta chains sequenced from one sample in a study of cytomegalovirus exposure and HLA in healthy donors. In the PCR, 60 Vbeta and 13 Jbeta primers were used. Libraries were prepared by immunoSEQ multiplex PCR; TCRdb keeps only in-frame clonotypes and omits some of them. In total, the table holds 130,000 or so clones. Material: PBMCs. The receptors come from a young man in good health and CMV-seronegative.

The chain links TRBV5-4 to TRBJ2-3; 7 nucleotides align to TRBD1. Looked up from germline, CDR1 is SGHNT and CDR2 is YYREEE (reference sequence). V trimming: 4 bases; J trimming: 8 bases; junction bases outside the gene matches: 13. The CDR3 runs to 15 residues. The CDR3 region has the DNA TGTGCCAGCAGCGCGGTCGACAGGGTGGTAGGTACGCAGTATTTT. Its translation is CASSAVDRVVGTQYF.

The chain links TRBV7-2 to TRBJ1-6, with TRBD1 identical over 7 bases. Germline CDR1 is SGHTA and CDR2 is FQGNSA. The CDR3 has 15 residues. V lost 5 bases to trimming and J lost 9 bases; unmatched junction nucleotides: 10. The CDR3 sequence: CASSPGDRVRSPLHF. CDR3 bases: TGTGCCAGCAGCCCGGGTGACAGGGTGCGTTCACCCCTCCACTTT.

This chain links TRBV7-9 with TRBJ1-6; 10 nucleotides align to TRBD1. The ends lost 2 bases at V and 12 bases at J; junction bases unmatched: 1. Germline V gene sequence: CDR1 SEHNR, CDR2 FQNEAQ (reference sequence). The CDR3 is 13 residues long. CDR3 region: CASSLRDRGPLHF. Here the CDR3 DNA reads TGTGCCAGCAGCTTAAGGGACAGGGGACCCCTCCACTTT.

This chain links TRBV19 with TRBJ2-3; D perhaps matches TRBD1 (6 bases). This CDR3 has 14 amino acids. Between the trimmed V and J ends, which lost 3 bases and 6 bases, there was a span of 13 bases. Germline V gene sequence: CDR1 LNHDA, CDR2 SQIVND (reference sequence). In DNA form, the CDR3 reads TGTGCCAGTAGTATTCAGGGGCCGCGGGATACGCAGTATTTT. Translated, it gives CASSIQGPRDTQYF.

The genes are TRBV30 and TRBJ1-5, with D hard to call. V was cut by 1 base and J by 3 bases, with 7 bases left in between. This CDR3 is built from 13 residues. The germline V gene has CDR1 GTSNPN and CDR2 SVGIG (reference sequence). DNA for the CDR3: TGTGCCTGGAGTGAGGGAGTCAATCAGCCCCAGCATTTT. Its protein is CAWSEGVNQPQHF.

The chain couples TRBV4-2 to TRBJ2-1; 8 positions agree with TRBD1. This CDR3 region has 18 residues. Germline values: CDR1 LGHNA, CDR2 YNFKEQ. The V and J ends lost 1 base and 1 base, in that order; junction bases with no gene match: 9. CDR3 amino acids: CASSQGPGDRRSYNEQFF. Written as DNA, the CDR3 is TGTGCCAGCAGCCAAGGACCCGGGGACAGGAGGTCCTACAATGAGCAGTTCTTC.

The rearrangement links TRBV19 to TRBJ2-3; D might be TRBD2 (6 bases). The CDR3 has 15 amino acids. The V gene's germline CDR1 is LNHDA and CDR2 SQIVND (reference sequence). Trimming shortened V by 6 bases and J by 0 bases, and 13 bases separated the two germline ends. DNA for the CDR3: TGTGCCAGTAGACGTAGCGGAGCAAGCACAGATACGCAGTATTTT. As protein: CASRRSGASTDTQYF.

This chain joins TRBV19 and TRBJ2-7; D unresolved. Germline-derived CDR1 and CDR2 are LNHDA and SQIVND (reference sequence). The CDR3 sequence is 12 residues long. Trimming took 0 bases from V and 12 from J, leaving 12 bases between them. Here the CDR3 DNA reads TGTGCCAGTAGTATAGATCAAGCAGGTTTGTACTTC. This sequence encodes CASSIDQAGLYF. Variable domain in full (rest from reference TRBV19 and TRBJ2-7): DGGITQSPKYLFRKEGQNVTLSCEQNLNHDAMYWYRQDPGQGLRLIYYSQIVNDFQKGDIAEGYSVSREKKESFPLTVTSAQKNPTAFYLCASSIDQAGLYFGPGTRLTVT.

In DNA, the CDR3 is TGTGCCAGCAGCTTGCGGACAGGGGGCTCCTCTGAAGCTTTCTTT. This codes for CASSLRTGGSSEAFF. J is TRBJ1-1 and V is TRBV7-9; 11 bases fit TRBD1. Germline lookup yields CDR1 SEHNR and CDR2 FQNEAQ (reference sequence). This CDR3 has 15 amino acids. J lost 6 bases, V lost 3 bases, and 6 bases had no gene match.

This chain joins TRBV11-3 and TRBJ1-2; TRBD1 is a possible D gene (6 bases). In germline, CDR1 is SGHNT, CDR2 YENEEA. The V and J ends lost 5 bases and 7 bases respectively, with 17 bases between them. The CDR3 spans 14 residues. DNA for the CDR3: TGTGCCAGCAGCCCACAACAGGGATGGGGTGGCTACACCTTC. It specifies CASSPQQGWGGYTF.

CDR3 nucleotides: TGTGCCAGCAGTTTAGGCACAGCTAAAAAACTGTTTTTT. Translation gives CASSLGTAKKLFF. V and J are TRBV28 and TRBJ1-4; D is uncertain. This CDR3 is built from 13 residues. Trimming left V 2 bases short and J 9 bases short, with 10 bases between. The V gene's germline CDR1 is MDHEN and CDR2 SYDVKM.

The chain links TRBV6-6 to TRBJ2-3; TRBD2 matches 7 bases. Germline V CDR1 and CDR2: MNHNY, SVGAGI (reference sequence). V shed 6 bases, J shed 4 bases, and the junction held 7 bases outside the gene matches. This CDR3 spans 14 amino acids. The CDR3 protein is CASRNRDYSDTQYF. CDR3 sequence (DNA): TGTGCCAGCAGAAACCGGGACTACTCAGATACGCAGTATTTT.

This chain joins TRBV6-6 and TRBJ1-5; possibly TRBD1 for D (6 bases). Germline CDR1 and CDR2: MNHNY and SVGAGI (reference sequence). The length of the CDR3 is 15 residues. Trimming stripped 6 bases from V and 1 base from J, with 13 bases between. This chain's CDR3 is CASRSRDKSNQPQHF. CDR3 DNA sequence: TGTGCCAGCAGGTCCAGGGACAAAAGCAATCAGCCCCAGCATTTT.

This chain uses TRBV28 with TRBJ1-4; no definite D call. Trimming took off 6 bases at V and 9 bases at J, with 14 bases between the two ends. This CDR3 is 13 amino acids long. Germline V lookup: CDR1 MDHEN, CDR2 SYDVKM. DNA of the CDR3: TGTGCCAGCAGGCCGAACTGGGCCCAAAAACTGTTTTTT. Residues: CASRPNWAQKLFF.

The chain employs TRBV19 and TRBJ1-2; 9 positions match TRBD1. Germline V lookup: CDR1 LNHDA, CDR2 SQIVND (reference sequence). J gave up 8 bases and V 6 bases, and 10 bases lay outside the gene matches. This CDR3 spans 14 amino acids. CDR3: CASSKDRGDRGYTF. CDR3 in DNA: TGTGCCAGTAGCAAGGACAGGGGAGATCGGGGCTACACCTTC.

This chain joins TRBV6-5 and TRBJ1-4; possible D gene TRBD1, 5 bases. Germline V gene data show CDR1 as MNHEY and CDR2 as SVGAGI. V gave up 5 bases and J gave up 5 bases, with 15 bases separating them. This CDR3 is built from 15 residues. Written as DNA, the CDR3 is TGTGCCAGCAGTCCCATCTTAGCAGGGAATGAAAAACTGTTTTTT. Its protein product is CASSPILAGNEKLFF.

The rearrangement uses TRBV5-1 and TRBJ1-5; D is ambiguous. The germline CDR1 and CDR2 sequences are SGHRS and YFSETQ. V was cut by 4 bases and J by 0 bases, with 5 bases left in between. The CDR3 has 13 residues. In DNA, the CDR3 is TGCGCCAGCAGCACAGATAGCAATCAGCCCCAGCATTTT. Translated, it gives CASSTDSNQPQHF.

This chain uses TRBV16 with TRBJ1-1, with D tentatively TRBD1 (5 bases). The V gene lost 2 bases and the J gene lost 4 bases, with 8 bases spanning the gap. The CDR3 length is 13 residues. Looked up from germline, CDR1 is KGHSY and CDR2 is FQNENV. The CDR3 is CASSQMGGTEAFF. The DNA of the CDR3 is TGTGCCAGCAGCCAAATGGGGGGCACTGAAGCTTTCTTT.

The rearrangement links TRBV5-6 to TRBJ2-1; perhaps TRBD2 as D (6 bases). The CDR3 contains 16 residues. The germline CDR1 and CDR2 sequences are SGHDT and YYEEEE. Trimming removed 0 bases at V and 7 bases at J, with 17 bases between. CDR3 in DNA: TGTGCCAGCAGCTTGGTGGTGGGAGGCCCAACTAATGAGCAGTTCTTC. Amino acids: CASSLVVGGPTNEQFF.

This chain connects TRBV9 to TRBJ2-7, with D perhaps matching TRBD1 (5 bases). The V and J ends lost 0 bases and 3 bases respectively, with 13 bases between them. There are 15 residues in the CDR3. Germline CDR1 SGDLS, CDR2 YYNGEE. The chain's CDR3 is CASSVDQTALYEQYF. The CDR3, as DNA: TGTGCCAGCAGCGTAGATCAGACAGCCCTCTACGAGCAGTACTTC. The complete variable domain, with remaining parts taken from reference TRBV9 and TRBJ2-7, reads DSGVTQTPKHLITATGQRVTLRCSPRSGDLSVYWYQQSLDQGLQFLIQYYNGEERAKGNILERFSAQQFPDLHSELNLSSLELGDSALYFCASSVDQTALYEQYFGPGTRLTVT.